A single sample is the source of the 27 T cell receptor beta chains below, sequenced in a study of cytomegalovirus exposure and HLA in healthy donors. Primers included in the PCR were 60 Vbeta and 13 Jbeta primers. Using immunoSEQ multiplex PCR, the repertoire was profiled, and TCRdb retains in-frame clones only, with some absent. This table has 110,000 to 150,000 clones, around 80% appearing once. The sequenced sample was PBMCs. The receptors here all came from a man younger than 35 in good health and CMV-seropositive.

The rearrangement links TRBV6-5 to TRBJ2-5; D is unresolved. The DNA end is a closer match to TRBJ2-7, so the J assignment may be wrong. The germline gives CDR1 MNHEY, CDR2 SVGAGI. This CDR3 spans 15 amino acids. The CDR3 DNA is TGTGCCAGCAGTTACTCCGGTAAATGGGCCTACGAGCAGTACTTC. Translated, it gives CASSYSGKWAYEQYF.

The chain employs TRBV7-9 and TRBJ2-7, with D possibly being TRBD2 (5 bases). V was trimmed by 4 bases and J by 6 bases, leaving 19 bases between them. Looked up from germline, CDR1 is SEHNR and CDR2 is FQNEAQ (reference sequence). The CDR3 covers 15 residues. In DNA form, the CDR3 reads TGTGCCAGCAGCTCAACTCCGTTGACGGGGTCCGAGCAGTACTTC. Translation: CASSSTPLTGSEQYF.

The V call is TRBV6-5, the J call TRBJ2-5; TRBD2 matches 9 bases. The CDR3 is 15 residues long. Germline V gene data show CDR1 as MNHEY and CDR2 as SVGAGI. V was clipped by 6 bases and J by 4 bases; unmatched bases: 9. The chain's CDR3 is CASSPQRGVGETQYF. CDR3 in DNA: TGTGCCAGCAGCCCACAGCGGGGGGTTGGAGAGACCCAGTACTTC.

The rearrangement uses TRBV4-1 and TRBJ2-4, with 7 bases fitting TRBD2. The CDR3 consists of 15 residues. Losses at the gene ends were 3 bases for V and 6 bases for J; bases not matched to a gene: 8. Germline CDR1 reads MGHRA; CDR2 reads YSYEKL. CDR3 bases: TGCGCCAGCAGCCAGGGGGGGGAGGCATCAAACATTCAGTACTTC. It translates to CASSQGGEASNIQYF.

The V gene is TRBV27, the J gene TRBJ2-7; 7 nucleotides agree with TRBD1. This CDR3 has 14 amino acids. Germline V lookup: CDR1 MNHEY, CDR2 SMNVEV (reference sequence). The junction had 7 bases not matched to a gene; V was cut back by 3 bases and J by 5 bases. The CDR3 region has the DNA TGTGCCAGCAGTTTTATTCGGACAGGCGACGAGCAGTACTTC. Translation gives CASSFIRTGDEQYF.

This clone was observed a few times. The DNA for the CDR3 is TGTGCCAGTAGTATAGACGGCAGGGCCGGGACTGAAGCTTTCTTT. Its translation is CASSIDGRAGTEAFF. The rearrangement uses TRBV19 and TRBJ1-1; possibly TRBD1 for D (5 bases). From germline, CDR1 is LNHDA and CDR2 SQIVND (reference sequence). Deletions cut 0 bases from V and 5 bases from J, with 13 bases between. This CDR3 comprises 15 residues.

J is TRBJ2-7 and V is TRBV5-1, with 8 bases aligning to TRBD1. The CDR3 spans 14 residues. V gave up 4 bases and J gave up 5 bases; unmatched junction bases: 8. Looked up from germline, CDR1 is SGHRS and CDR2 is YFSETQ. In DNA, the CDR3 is TGCGCCAGCAGCCTCGGGACAGGTTTTGACGAGCAGTACTTC. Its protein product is CASSLGTGFDEQYF.

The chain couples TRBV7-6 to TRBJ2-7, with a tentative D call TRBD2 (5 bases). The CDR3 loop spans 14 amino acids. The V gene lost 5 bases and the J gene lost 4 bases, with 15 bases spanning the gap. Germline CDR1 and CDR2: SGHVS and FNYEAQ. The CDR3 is CASSRKGDGYEQYF. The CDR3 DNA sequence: TGTGCCAGCAGCCGGAAGGGAGACGGATACGAGCAGTACTTC. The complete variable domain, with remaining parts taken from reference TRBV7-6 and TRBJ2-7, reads GAGVSQSPRYKVTKRGQDVALRCDPISGHVSLYWYRQALGQGPEFLTYFNYEAQQDKSGLPNDRFSAERPEGSISTLTIQRTEQRDSAMYRCASSRKGDGYEQYFGPGTRLTVT.

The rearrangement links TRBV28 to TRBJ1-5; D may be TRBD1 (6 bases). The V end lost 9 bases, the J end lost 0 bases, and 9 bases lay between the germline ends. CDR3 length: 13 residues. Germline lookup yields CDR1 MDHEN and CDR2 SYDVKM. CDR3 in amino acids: CASRTDSNQPQHF. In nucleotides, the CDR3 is TGTGCCAGTCGGACAGATAGCAATCAGCCCCAGCATTTT.

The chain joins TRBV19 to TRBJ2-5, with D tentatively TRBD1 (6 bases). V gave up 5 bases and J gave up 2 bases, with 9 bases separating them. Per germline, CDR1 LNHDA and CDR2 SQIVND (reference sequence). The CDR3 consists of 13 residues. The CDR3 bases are TGTGCCAGTAGTTCGGACAGACAAGAGACCCAGTACTTC. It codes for CASSSDRQETQYF.

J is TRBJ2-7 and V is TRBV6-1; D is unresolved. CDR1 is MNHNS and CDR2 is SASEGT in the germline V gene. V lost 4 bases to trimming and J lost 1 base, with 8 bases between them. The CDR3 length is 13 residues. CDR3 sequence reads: CASSAPGSYEQYF. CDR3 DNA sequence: TGTGCCAGCAGTGCCCCAGGTTCCTACGAGCAGTACTTC.

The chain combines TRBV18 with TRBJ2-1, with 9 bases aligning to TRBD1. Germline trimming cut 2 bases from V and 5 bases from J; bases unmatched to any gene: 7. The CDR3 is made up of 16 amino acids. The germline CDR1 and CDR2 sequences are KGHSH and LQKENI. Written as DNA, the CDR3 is TGTGCCAGCTCACCAGGGACAGGGAGGCCCGACAATGAGCAGTTCTTC. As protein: CASSPGTGRPDNEQFF.

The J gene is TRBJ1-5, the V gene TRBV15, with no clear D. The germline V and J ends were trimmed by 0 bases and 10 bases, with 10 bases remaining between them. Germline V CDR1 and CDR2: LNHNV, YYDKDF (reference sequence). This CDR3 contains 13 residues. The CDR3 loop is CATSRDGMRPQHF. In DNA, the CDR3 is TGTGCCACCAGCAGAGACGGGATGCGACCCCAGCATTTT.

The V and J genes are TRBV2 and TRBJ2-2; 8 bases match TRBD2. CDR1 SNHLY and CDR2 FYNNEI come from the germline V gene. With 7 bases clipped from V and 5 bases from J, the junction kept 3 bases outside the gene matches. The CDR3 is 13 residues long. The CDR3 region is CASNQRGTGELFF. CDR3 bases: TGTGCCAGCAATCAGCGGGGGACCGGGGAGCTGTTTTTT.

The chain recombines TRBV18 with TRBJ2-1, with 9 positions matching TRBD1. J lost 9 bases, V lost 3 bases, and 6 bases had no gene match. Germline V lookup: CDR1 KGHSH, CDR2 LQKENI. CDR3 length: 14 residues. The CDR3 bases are TGTGCCAGCTCACCGATGGGACAGGGAATTGAGCAGTTCTTC. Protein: CASSPMGQGIEQFF.

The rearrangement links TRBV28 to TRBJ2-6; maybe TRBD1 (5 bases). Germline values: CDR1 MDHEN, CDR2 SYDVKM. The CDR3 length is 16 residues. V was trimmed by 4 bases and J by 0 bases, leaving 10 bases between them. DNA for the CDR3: TGTGCCAGCAGTTCTCCAGGGCGCTCTGGGGCCAACGTCCTGACTTTC. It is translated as CASSSPGRSGANVLTF.

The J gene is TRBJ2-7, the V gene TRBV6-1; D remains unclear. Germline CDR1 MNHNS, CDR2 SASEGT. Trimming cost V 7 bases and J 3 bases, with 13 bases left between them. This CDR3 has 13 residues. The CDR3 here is CASTLTQYYEQYF. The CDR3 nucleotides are TGTGCCAGCACCCTGACTCAGTACTACGAGCAGTACTTC.

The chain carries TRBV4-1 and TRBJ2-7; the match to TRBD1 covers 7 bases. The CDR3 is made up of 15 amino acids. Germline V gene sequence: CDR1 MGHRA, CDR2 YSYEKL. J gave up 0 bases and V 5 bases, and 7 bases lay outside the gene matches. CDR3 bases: TGCGCCAGCAGCTCCAGACAGGGCCTCTCCTACGAGCAGTACTTC. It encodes CASSSRQGLSYEQYF.

This CDR3 is CASSVLAGVDNEQFF. For the CDR3, the DNA is TGTGCCAGTAGTGTATTAGCGGGGGTCGACAATGAGCAGTTCTTC. V usage is TRBV19 and J usage is TRBJ2-1; 9 bases are shared with TRBD2. V dropped 5 bases and J dropped 5; count of bases not matched to a gene: 7. The CDR3 is 15 residues long. Per the germline V gene, CDR1 is LNHDA and CDR2 is SQIVND (reference sequence).

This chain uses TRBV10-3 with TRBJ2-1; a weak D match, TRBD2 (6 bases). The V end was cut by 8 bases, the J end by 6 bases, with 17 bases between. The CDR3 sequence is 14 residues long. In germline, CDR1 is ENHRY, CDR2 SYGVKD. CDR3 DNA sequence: TGTGCCATCCAGCCGGGAGTCAGGAGCAATGAGCAGTTCTTC. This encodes CAIQPGVRSNEQFF.

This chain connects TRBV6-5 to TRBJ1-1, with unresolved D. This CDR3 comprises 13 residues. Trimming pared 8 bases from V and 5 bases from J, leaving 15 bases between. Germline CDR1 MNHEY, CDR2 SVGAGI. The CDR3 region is CASLSIRRTEAFF. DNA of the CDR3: TGTGCCAGCTTATCAATCAGGAGGACTGAAGCTTTCTTT.

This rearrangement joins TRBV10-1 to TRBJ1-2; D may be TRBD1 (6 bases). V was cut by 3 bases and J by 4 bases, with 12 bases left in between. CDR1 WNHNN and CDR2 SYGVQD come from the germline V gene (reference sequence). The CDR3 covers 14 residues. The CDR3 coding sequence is TGCGCCAGCAGTGACCCTGGACAGAGCTATGGCTACACCTTC. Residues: CASSDPGQSYGYTF.

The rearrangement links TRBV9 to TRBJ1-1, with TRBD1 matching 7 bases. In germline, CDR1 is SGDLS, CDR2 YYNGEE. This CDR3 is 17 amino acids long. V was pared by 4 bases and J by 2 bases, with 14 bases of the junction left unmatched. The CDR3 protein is CASSPRGMDRLNTEAFF. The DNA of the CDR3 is TGTGCCAGCAGCCCCCGGGGGATGGACAGGTTAAACACTGAAGCTTTCTTT.

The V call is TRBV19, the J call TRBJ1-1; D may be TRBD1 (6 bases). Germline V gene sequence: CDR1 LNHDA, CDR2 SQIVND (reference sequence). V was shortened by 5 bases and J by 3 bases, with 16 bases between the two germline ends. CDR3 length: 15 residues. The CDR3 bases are TGTGCCAGTAGTCCCAGGCGGGGGGCGGACACTGAAGCTTTCTTT. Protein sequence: CASSPRRGADTEAFF.

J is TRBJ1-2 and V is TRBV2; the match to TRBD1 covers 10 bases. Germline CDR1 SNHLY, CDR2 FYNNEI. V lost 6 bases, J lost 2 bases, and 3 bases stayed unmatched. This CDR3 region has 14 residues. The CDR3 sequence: CASRGQGDNYGYTF. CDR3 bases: TGTGCCAGCAGAGGACAGGGGGACAACTATGGCTACACCTTC. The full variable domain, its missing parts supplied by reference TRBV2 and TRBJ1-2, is EPEVTQTPSHQVTQMGQEVILRCVPISNHLYFYWYRQILGQKVEFLVSFYNNEISEKSEIFDDQFSVERPDGSNFTLKIRSTKLEDSAMYFCASRGQGDNYGYTFGSGTRLTVV.

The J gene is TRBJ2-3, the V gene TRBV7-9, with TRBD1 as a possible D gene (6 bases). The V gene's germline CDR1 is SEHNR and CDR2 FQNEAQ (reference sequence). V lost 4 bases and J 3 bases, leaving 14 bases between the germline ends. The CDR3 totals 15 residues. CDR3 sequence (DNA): TGTGCCAGCAGCTCGAGACAGGAGAGGACAGATACGCAGTATTTT. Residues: CASSSRQERTDTQYF.

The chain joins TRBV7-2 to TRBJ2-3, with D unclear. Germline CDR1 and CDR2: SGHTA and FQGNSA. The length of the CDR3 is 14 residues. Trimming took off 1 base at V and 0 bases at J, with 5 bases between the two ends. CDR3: CASSLVISTDTQYF. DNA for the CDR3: TGTGCCAGCAGCTTAGTTATAAGCACAGATACGCAGTATTTT.